This passage covers 30 T cell receptor beta chains from one sample sequenced in a study of Ad26.COV2.S vaccination and SARS-CoV-2 variants. Using immunoSEQ multiplex PCR, the repertoire was profiled, and TCRdb retains in-frame clones only, with some absent. This table has about 380,000 clones, around four fifths appearing once. Treatment specified: about 20 received Ad26.COV2.S at low or high dose, single or two shots; roughly five received placebo; per-sample allocation not given. Samples came from day 63 after the first vaccine or placebo injection. Source: peripheral blood, taken in a trial of Ad26.COV2.S vaccine versus placebo. These receptors were taken from a person aged 18-65 years who received the Ad26.COV2.S COVID-19 vaccine or a placebo.

This sequence joins TRBV5-1 and TRBJ1-1; the D is unclear. Between the trimmed V and J ends, which lost 0 bases and 0 bases, there was a span of 9 bases. Germline loops: CDR1 SGHRS, CDR2 YFSETQ. The CDR3 consists of 15 residues. This CDR3 is CASSLATVMNTEAFF. CDR3 coding DNA: TGCGCCAGCAGCTTGGCCACGGTCATGAACACTGAAGCTTTCTTT.

The V call is TRBV5-6, the J call TRBJ2-1, with 9 bases identical to TRBD1. This CDR3 has 15 amino acids. CDR1 and CDR2 from the germline V gene are SGHDT and YYEEEE. The V segment lost 4 bases and the J segment 7 bases; nucleotides outside the gene matches: 9. Here the CDR3 DNA reads TGTGCCAGCAGCCCACAGGGGGCCGGTTTTAATGAGCAGTTCTTC. It codes for CASSPQGAGFNEQFF.

The chain combines TRBV3-1 (or the pseudogene TRBV3-2) with TRBJ1-2, with 10 bases identical to TRBD1. The V segment lost 4 bases and the J segment 12 bases; nucleotides outside the gene matches: 14. The CDR3 loop spans 15 amino acids. Per germline, CDR1 LGHDT and CDR2 YNNKEL (reference sequence). The CDR3 protein is CASSPRGGQGVVHTF. The CDR3, as DNA: TGTGCCAGCAGCCCCCGTGGAGGACAGGGGGTTGTGCACACCTTC.

The rearrangement joins TRBV24-1 to TRBJ2-5; 9 nucleotides match TRBD1. This CDR3 spans 15 amino acids. Trimming took 2 bases from V and 3 from J; bases not matched to a gene: 3. Germline CDR1 and CDR2: KGHDR and SFDVKD. The CDR3 loop is CATSDWGTGKETQYF. In DNA form, the CDR3 reads TGTGCCACCAGTGATTGGGGGACAGGGAAAGAGACCCAGTACTTC.

The chain is built from TRBV4-2 and TRBJ1-4; 7 bases are shared with TRBD1. Germline assignment: CDR1 LGHNA and CDR2 YNFKEQ. The J segment lost 5 bases and the V segment lost 4 bases, leaving 7 bases of the junction unmatched. This CDR3 has 15 residues. CDR3: CASSLGTAPNEKLFF. In nucleotides, the CDR3 is TGTGCCAGCAGCCTCGGGACAGCTCCGAATGAAAAACTGTTTTTT.

The chain uses TRBV6-5 and TRBJ1-2; 9 bases match TRBD1. Germline-derived CDR1 and CDR2 are MNHEY and SVGAGI. The CDR3 runs to 14 residues. Unmatched junction bases numbered 3, after V lost 7 bases and J lost 0 bases. In DNA form, the CDR3 reads TGTGCCAGCATTTGGACAGGGGCTAACTATGGCTACACCTTC. Translation gives CASIWTGANYGYTF.

The rearrangement links TRBV5-1 to TRBJ1-1; D may be TRBD1 (5 bases). CDR1 is SGHRS and CDR2 is YFSETQ in the germline V gene. The CDR3 runs to 17 residues. Trimming took off 4 bases at V and 5 bases at J, with 24 bases between the two ends. CDR3 nucleotide sequence: TGCGCCAGCAGCCTGAGGGGTTATCCGGGGCTTAATACTGAAGCTTTCTTT. This gives the protein CASSLRGYPGLNTEAFF.

This clone was detected a few times. The rearrangement uses TRBV11-2 and TRBJ1-6; 8 bases are a match to TRBD1. The CDR3 is 15 residues long. J was trimmed by 8 bases and V by 6 bases; bases with no gene match: 9. CDR1 is SGHAT, CDR2 FQNNGV, per germline. CDR3 bases: TGTGCCAGCAGAACCGCCGGGACAGGCTATTCACCCCTCCACTTT. This translates into CASRTAGTGYSPLHF.

The chain recombines TRBV29-1 with TRBJ2-3; D is uncertain. V was shortened by 7 bases and J by 1 base, with 9 bases between the two germline ends. The CDR3 has 12 residues. Germline lookup yields CDR1 SQVTM and CDR2 ANQGSEA. CDR3: CSADLGTDTQYF. CDR3 in DNA: TGCAGCGCTGATTTGGGCACAGATACGCAGTATTTT.

Note on this clone: This CDR3 is also generated by other DNA sequences in the sample. This rearrangement joins TRBV3-1 (or the pseudogene TRBV3-2) to TRBJ2-2; D is uncertain. Germline-derived CDR1 and CDR2 are LGHDT and YNNKEL (reference sequence). This CDR3 has 11 residues. V was trimmed by 3 bases and J by 5 bases, leaving 1 base between them. CDR3 nucleotide sequence: TGTGCCAGCAGCCATACCGGGGAGCTGTTTTTT. As protein: CASSHTGELFF.

The chain recombines TRBV4-1 with TRBJ1-4; TRBD1 aligns across 8 bases. Germline lookup yields CDR1 MGHRA and CDR2 YSYEKL. V lost 4 bases to trimming and J lost 0 bases; unmatched junction nucleotides: 16. This CDR3 has 20 amino acids. The CDR3 reads CASSRFPGQVPKATNEKLFF. CDR3 DNA: TGCGCCAGCAGCCGATTCCCGGGACAGGTCCCCAAGGCAACTAATGAAAAACTGTTTTTT.

This chain links TRBV19 with TRBJ1-2, with 8 nucleotides matching TRBD1. Trimming removed 1 base from V and 2 bases from J; junction bases left unmatched: 3. Per the germline V gene, CDR1 is LNHDA and CDR2 is SQIVND (reference sequence). The CDR3 is 15 residues long. The CDR3 is CASSIGQGPNYGYTF. As DNA, the CDR3 is TGTGCCAGTAGTATAGGACAGGGGCCGAACTATGGCTACACCTTC.

The chain has TRBV10-1 and TRBJ2-7; TRBD1 is a possible D gene (6 bases). The CDR3 consists of 14 residues. V lost 8 bases to trimming and J lost 6 bases, with 20 bases between them. The germline V gene has CDR1 WNHNN and CDR2 SYGVQD (reference sequence). The CDR3 DNA sequence: TGCGCCAGCCAAAAGGACAGTCCCTCATCCGAGCAGTACTTC. Amino acid sequence: CASQKDSPSSEQYF.

The rearrangement uses TRBV25-1 and TRBJ1-4, with D uncertain. The CDR3 is 15 amino acids. CDR1 is MGHDK and CDR2 is SYGVNS in the germline V gene. The ends were cut back, 5 bases at V and 0 bases at J, with 10 bases in the middle. The CDR3 loop is CASSWYRATNEKLFF. The CDR3 region has the DNA TGTGCCAGCAGTTGGTACAGAGCAACTAATGAAAAACTGTTTTTT.

The DNA for the CDR3 is TGTGCCAGCAGTGAACCCAGGGGAAATTCACCCCTCCACTTT. Protein: CASSEPRGNSPLHF. The chain combines TRBV25-1 with TRBJ1-6; maybe TRBD1 (6 bases). The V and J ends lost 2 bases and 7 bases respectively, with 9 bases between them. The CDR3 has 14 amino acids. Germline V gene lookup returns CDR1 MGHDK and CDR2 SYGVNS.

This rearrangement joins TRBV15 to TRBJ2-7; D may be TRBD1 or TRBD2 (5 bases each). Germline assignment: CDR1 LNHNV and CDR2 YYDKDF (reference sequence). The CDR3 length is 12 residues. The germline V and J ends were trimmed by 1 base and 4 bases, with 5 bases remaining between them. CDR3 loop: CATSRGGYEQYF. The CDR3 region has the DNA TGTGCCACCAGCAGAGGGGGGTACGAGCAGTACTTC.

The chain uses TRBV9 and TRBJ2-1; the match to TRBD2 covers 15 bases. This CDR3 has 19 residues. V trimming: 2 bases; J trimming: 5 bases; junction bases outside the gene matches: 11. Germline CDR1 and CDR2: SGDLS and YYNGEE. CDR3 nucleotides: TGTGCCAGCAGCGTTACCGGACTAGCGGGAGGGCCTAGGGACAATGAGCAGTTCTTC. Protein: CASSVTGLAGGPRDNEQFF.

This chain connects TRBV2 to TRBJ2-3; D is unresolved. This CDR3 comprises 11 residues. CDR1 is SNHLY, CDR2 FYNNEI, per germline. Trimming shortened V by 4 bases and J by 5 bases, and 4 bases separated the two germline ends. CDR3 sequence: CASSAGDTQYF. The CDR3 DNA sequence: TGTGCCAGCAGTGCCGGAGATACGCAGTATTTT.

The chain couples TRBV6-5 to TRBJ1-1; 8 nucleotides line up with TRBD1. Germline V gene sequence: CDR1 MNHEY, CDR2 SVGAGI. V lost 5 bases and J lost 1; bases outside the gene matches: 3. This CDR3 comprises 14 residues. The CDR3 DNA reads TGTGCCAGCAGTAGGGACAGGACGAACACTGAAGCTTTCTTT. Amino acid sequence: CASSRDRTNTEAFF.

This clone showed up just once. The chain combines TRBV3-1 (or the pseudogene TRBV3-2) with TRBJ2-7, with D unresolved. V was clipped by 5 bases and J by 6 bases, with 8 bases between them. The germline V gene has CDR1 LGHDT and CDR2 YNNKEL (reference sequence). The CDR3 spans 11 residues. The CDR3 region is CASSSLGEQYF. The DNA for the CDR3 is TGTGCCAGCAGCTCCTTGGGCGAGCAGTACTTC.

The J gene is TRBJ1-1, the V gene TRBV18; 7 bases align to TRBD1. The CDR3 runs 15 residues. CDR1 is KGHSH, CDR2 LQKENI, per germline. Trimming at V came to 2 bases and at J to 7 bases, leaving 10 bases not matched to a gene. CDR3 loop: CASSPTGVGQREAFF. The CDR3 DNA reads as TGTGCCAGCTCACCAACAGGGGTGGGGCAACGTGAAGCTTTCTTT.

The chain combines TRBV12-3 or TRBV12-4 with TRBJ2-3; no reliable D call. V lost 6 bases and J 1 base, leaving 5 bases between the germline ends. The CDR3 is 12 residues long. CDR3 in amino acids: CASRTRTDTQYF. The CDR3, as DNA: TGTGCCAGCAGAACCCGCACAGATACGCAGTATTTT.

The gene calls are TRBV5-6 and TRBJ2-3; TRBD2 matches at 8 bases. The CDR3 contains 15 residues. Germline CDR1 SGHDT, CDR2 YYEEEE. Trimming removed 3 bases from V and 3 bases from J; junction bases left unmatched: 6. In DNA, the CDR3 is TGTGCCAGCAGCTCCGGGACTAGAGGTACAGATACGCAGTATTTT. Amino acid sequence: CASSSGTRGTDTQYF.

In its sample, this clone was seen once. The V and J genes are TRBV5-1 and TRBJ2-5; D gene uncertain. Germline lookup yields CDR1 SGHRS and CDR2 YFSETQ. This CDR3 is 12 amino acids long. Trimming left V 4 bases short and J 1 base short, with 5 bases between. The CDR3 loop is CASSAVQETQYF. The CDR3 bases are TGCGCCAGCAGCGCGGTCCAAGAGACCCAGTACTTC.

The chain couples TRBV4-1 to TRBJ1-2, with D possibly being TRBD1 (5 bases). Trimming took 5 bases from V and 2 from J, leaving 9 bases between them. Germline CDR1 is MGHRA and CDR2 is YSYEKL. The length of the CDR3 is 13 residues. As DNA, the CDR3 is TGCGCCAGCAGCGGGACGGCAAACTATGGCTACACCTTC. Translated: CASSGTANYGYTF.

The chain uses TRBV10-3 and TRBJ2-7, with 9 bases identical to TRBD2. CDR1 is ENHRY, CDR2 SYGVKD, per germline. This CDR3 comprises 14 residues. V was pared by 4 bases and J by 3 bases, with 4 bases of the junction left unmatched. CDR3: CAISALAGSYEQYF. The CDR3 nucleotides read TGTGCCATCAGTGCTCTAGCGGGGAGCTACGAGCAGTACTTC.

This sequence joins TRBV18 and TRBJ2-1, with D possibly being TRBD1 or TRBD2 (5 bases each). The CDR3 contains 15 residues. V was cut by 1 base and J by 4 bases, with 11 bases left in between. Germline-derived CDR1 and CDR2 are KGHSH and LQKENI. CDR3 DNA sequence: TGTGCCAGCTCACCACGCCGGGACCAATACAATGAGCAGTTCTTC. Its protein is CASSPRRDQYNEQFF. The full variable domain, in which reference TRBV18 and TRBJ2-1 provide the parts outside the CDR3, is NAGVMQNPRHLVRRRGQEARLRCSPMKGHSHVYWYRQLPEEGLKFMVYLQKENIIDESGMPKERFSAEFPKEGPSILRIQQVVRGDSAAYFCASSPRRDQYNEQFFGPGTRLTVL.

The CDR3 DNA sequence: TGTGCTAGTGGTTTGACGGCGGCCCTGATTGCTGAAGCTTTCTTT. Translating it yields CASGLTAALIAEAFF. This chain joins TRBV12-5 and TRBJ1-1; D unclear. V lost 2 bases and J lost 6, with 16 bases in between. The CDR3 length is 15 residues. Germline CDR1 LGHNT, CDR2 FRNRAP.

The rearrangement joins TRBV7-9 to TRBJ2-2, with D uncertain. V lost 1 base and J lost 6, with 15 bases in between. The CDR3 spans 16 residues. CDR1 is SEHNR, CDR2 FQNEAQ, per germline (reference sequence). The CDR3 loop reads CASSLGLLKDSGELFF. The DNA of the CDR3 is TGTGCCAGCAGCTTAGGTCTCCTAAAAGACTCCGGGGAGCTGTTTTTT.

The V gene is TRBV6-5, the J gene TRBJ1-5; D is unclear. Per the germline V gene, CDR1 is MNHEY and CDR2 is SVGAGI. V lost 8 bases and J 4 bases, leaving 18 bases between the germline ends. The CDR3 is 15 amino acids. CDR3 bases: TGTGCCAGCCAGTTTAGGGAACGAACGAATCAGCCCCAGCATTTT. This gives the protein CASQFRERTNQPQHF.